This TCR beta chain stems from a study of blood T cell repertoires in COVID-19. Looking at the study overall: Samples of COVID-19 (acute and convalescent) were obtained from the United States, Italy and Spain. Sample material is recorded as cDNA or gDNA derived from T cells, B-cell-depleted T cells, or PBMCs.

The ends lost 6 bases at V and 0 bases at J; junction bases unmatched: 5. The CDR3 covers 16 residues. Germline V CDR1 and CDR2: LNHDA, SQIVND (reference sequence). Authors' data handling: Estimates of nucleated cell counts were drawn from the amplification of reference gene primers. Assay: immunoSEQ multiplex PCR; the TCRdb copy retains only in-frame clones and omits some. Clone size and V and J calls were adopted from that table, with D and trimming inferred from the DNA. Of about 34,000 clones listed, 60% to 80% were seen once; the top ten hold under 20%. Sequencing was carried out using peripheral blood. This sequence was found in a human donor in a cohort sampled during active COVID-19. J is TRBJ1-4 and V is TRBV19, with 9 bases identical to TRBD1. As DNA, the CDR3 is TGTGCCAGTAGGGGGACAGGGTCTTCAACTAATGAAAAACTGTTTTTT. This codes for CASRGTGSSTNEKLFF. Based on the CDR3 plus reference TRBV19 and TRBJ1-4, the full variable domain is DGGITQSPKYLFRKEGQNVTLSCEQNLNHDAMYWYRQDPGQGLRLIYYSQIVNDFQKGDIAEGYSVSREKKESFPLTVTSAQKNPTAFYLCASRGTGSSTNEKLFFGSGTQLSVL.